These T cell receptor beta chains were read from a single sample in a study of blood T cell repertoires in COVID-19. Data came from immunoSEQ multiplex PCR; TCRdb stores just in-frame clones and leaves some out. The table lists 400,000 to 500,000 clones, around nine tenths of them singletons, with 1.2% to 1.5% in the top ten. Material: PBMCs or T cells enriched from blood (not recorded which). All receptors come from a woman between 18 and 29 years old who had been exposed to COVID-19. Both conserved end residues are part of each CDR3. D genes are given only for firm matches. Only part of the rows carry a size: once, few, many, or a class if the clone is expanded.

J gene: TRBJ2-1; D gene: -; V gene: TRBV9; clone size: -; CDR3 DNA: TGTGCCAGCAGCGTAGAAGGAGCGGAGCAGTTCTTC; CDR3 protein: CASSVEGAEQFF
J gene: TRBJ2-1; D gene: TRBD2; V gene: TRBV19; clone size: -; CDR3 DNA: TGTGCCAGTAGCCGACCGCCGGGGGGGATGATCAGGTACAATGAGCAGTTCTTC; CDR3 protein: CASSRPPGGMIRYNEQFF
J gene: TRBJ2-4; D gene: -; V gene: TRBV19; clone size: -; CDR3 DNA: TGTGCCAGTAGTATTTACCGGGATAGTCTGTACTTC; CDR3 protein: CASSIYRDSLYF
J gene: TRBJ1-2; D gene: -; V gene: TRBV25-1; clone size: -; CDR3 DNA: TGTGCCAGCAGTGAATACGGAGGGAGCTATGGCTACACCTTC; CDR3 protein: CASSEYGGSYGYTF
J gene: TRBJ2-7; D gene: TRBD1; V gene: TRBV27; clone size: -; CDR3 DNA: TGTGCCAGCAGCTATACGACAGGGGGCTCTTGGGAGCAGTACTTC; CDR3 protein: CASSYTTGGSWEQYF
J gene: TRBJ2-7; D gene: -; V gene: TRBV18; clone size: -; CDR3 DNA: TGTGCCAGCAAAAGGCAGGAAACAACCTACGAGCAGTACTTC; CDR3 protein: CASKRQETTYEQYF
J gene: TRBJ2-5; D gene: TRBD2; V gene: TRBV11-2; clone size: -; CDR3 DNA: TGTGCCAGCAGCTTTTATGTGGGGCGGGAGGGAGAGACCCAGTACTTC; CDR3 protein: CASSFYVGREGETQYF
J gene: TRBJ1-4; D gene: -; V gene: TRBV29-1; clone size: -; CDR3 DNA: TGCAGCGTTGGAGGGCTTCCTAATGAAAAACTGTTTTTT; CDR3 protein: CSVGGLPNEKLFF
J gene: TRBJ2-6; D gene: -; V gene: TRBV6-1; clone size: -; CDR3 DNA: TGTGCCAGCAGTGACGGGGGATTGGCTGGGGCCAACGTCCTGACTTTC; CDR3 protein: CASSDGGLAGANVLTF
J gene: TRBJ2-7; D gene: -; V gene: TRBV2; clone size: -; CDR3 DNA: TGTGCCAGCACCGAAGAGAGGGGGAGCTCCTACGAGCAGTACTTC; CDR3 protein: CASTEERGSSYEQYF
J gene: TRBJ2-3; D gene: TRBD1; V gene: TRBV7-3; clone size: -; CDR3 DNA: TGTGCCAGCAGCTCAGGACAGGGCGGCACAGATACGCAGTATTTT; CDR3 protein: CASSSGQGGTDTQYF
J gene: TRBJ2-5; D gene: -; V gene: TRBV28; clone size: -; CDR3 DNA: TGTGCCAGCAGTTTATTTAGAGCAGCTCTAGGGACCCAGTACTTC; CDR3 protein: CASSLFRAALGTQYF
J gene: TRBJ2-2; D gene: TRBD2; V gene: TRBV28; clone size: -; CDR3 DNA: TGTGCCAGCAGTTTTGGTACGGGAGGGGGAGCCGGGGAGCTGTTTTTT; CDR3 protein: CASSFGTGGGAGELFF
J gene: TRBJ2-1; D gene: -; V gene: TRBV27; clone size: -; CDR3 DNA: TGTGCCAGCAGTTTTTCAGGGAGGTCCTACAATGAGCAGTTCTTC; CDR3 protein: CASSFSGRSYNEQFF
J gene: TRBJ1-5; D gene: -; V gene: TRBV28; clone size: -; CDR3 DNA: TGTGCCAGCAGCATACAGGGAGGGGGCAATCAGCCCCAGCATTTT; CDR3 protein: CASSIQGGGNQPQHF
J gene: TRBJ2-7; D gene: TRBD2; V gene: TRBV9; clone size: -; CDR3 DNA: TGTGCCAGCAGCGTAGGGACTAGCGGATACGAGCAGTACTTC; CDR3 protein: CASSVGTSGYEQYF
J gene: TRBJ1-5; D gene: -; V gene: TRBV14; clone size: -; CDR3 DNA: TGTGCCAGCAGCCAAGGTCCGGGGGATCAGCCCCAGCATTTT; CDR3 protein: CASSQGPGDQPQHF
J gene: TRBJ2-7; D gene: -; V gene: TRBV6-5; clone size: -; CDR3 DNA: TGTGCCAGCAGTTACTCTCGAGGGGGTTTTGGCTACGAGCAGTACTTC; CDR3 protein: CASSYSRGGFGYEQYF
J gene: TRBJ2-7; D gene: TRBD2; V gene: TRBV3-1/TRBV3-2; clone size: once; CDR3 DNA: TGTGCCAGCAGCTCCCGGATAGCGGGAGACGAGCAGTACTTC; CDR3 protein: CASSSRIAGDEQYF
J gene: TRBJ2-2; D gene: TRBD2; V gene: TRBV29-1; clone size: -; CDR3 DNA: TGCAGCGTCACCGGGACTAGCGGGGCCGGGGAGCTGTTTTTT; CDR3 protein: CSVTGTSGAGELFF
J gene: TRBJ1-1; D gene: -; V gene: TRBV4-1; clone size: -; CDR3 DNA: TGCGCCAGCAGCCAAGATGAACAGTTATCGACAAGTATGAACACTGAAGCTTTCTTT; CDR3 protein: CASSQDEQLSTSMNTEAFF
J gene: TRBJ2-2; D gene: -; V gene: TRBV20-1; clone size: -; CDR3 DNA: TGCAGTGCTAGTCCCCTTGGGGAGCTGTTTTTT; CDR3 protein: CSASPLGELFF
J gene: TRBJ2-7; D gene: -; V gene: TRBV3-1/TRBV3-2; clone size: -; CDR3 DNA: TGTGCCAGCAGCCAGATCGAAGGGGAAAGGTCCTACGAGCAGTACTTC; CDR3 protein: CASSQIEGERSYEQYF
J gene: TRBJ1-4; D gene: TRBD1; V gene: TRBV2; clone size: -; CDR3 DNA: TGTGCCAGCAGCGACCCGACAGGGGGAGAAAAACTGTTTTTT; CDR3 protein: CASSDPTGGEKLFF
J gene: TRBJ2-3; D gene: TRBD2; V gene: TRBV4-2; clone size: -; CDR3 DNA: TGTGCCAGCAGCCGGATGGCGGGAGTAACAGATACGCAGTATTTT; CDR3 protein: CASSRMAGVTDTQYF
J gene: TRBJ2-7; D gene: -; V gene: TRBV19; clone size: once; CDR3 DNA: TGTGCCAGTAGTATTGGAAGGGGCCCCTACGAGCAGTACTTC; CDR3 protein: CASSIGRGPYEQYF
J gene: TRBJ2-3; D gene: -; V gene: TRBV29-1; clone size: -; CDR3 DNA: TGCAGCGTTGACAGGATAGGGGCCACAGATACGCAGTATTTT; CDR3 protein: CSVDRIGATDTQYF